This T cell receptor (beta chain) came from a study of blood T cell repertoires in COVID-19 (dated by TCRdb to 2020 to 2021). A note on the overall study: Collaborator samples came from the United States, Italy and Spain and covered acute and convalescent phases of COVID-19. The material from the prospective study consisted of cDNA or gDNA derived from T cells, B-cell-depleted T cells, or PBMCs. Deeply sampled blood TCRbeta repertoires from subjects exposed to, actively infected with, or recovered from COVID-19 were included in the dataset. The repertoires were made available in a free public database intended to serve as a resource for research on the immune response to SARS-CoV-2. Samples came from the ongoing ImmuneRACE study (first 160 participants) plus 1,254 subjects from 6 global collaborators. The sample metadata nearly always contained a de-identified subject ID, COVID-19 status, age in years and sex. HLA class I and class II types, where available, came from metadata supplied by the sample provider rather than from assay-based typing.

Overall study outcomes, separate from this receptor: How much clinical and demographic metadata was included differed by source and by participant, and the metadata was provided uncurated.

Note on this clone: It lacks a known antigen. One base away there is no much larger clone; base qualities are not given.

Collaborating institutions collected whole blood in K2EDTA tubes following their own protocols. For TCRbeta analysis, collaborators shipped samples as frozen whole blood, isolated PBMCs, or DNA extracted from either of those sample types. The immunoSEQ Assay, a bias-controlled multiplex PCR, was used to amplify TCRbeta CDR3 regions from genomic DNA. The authors' pipeline ran thus. Within the assay, amplification of reference gene primers was used to estimate how many nucleated cells each sample contained. To quantify the absolute abundance of each unique TCRbeta CDR3 rearrangement, sequence reads were collapsed and filtered. For each sample, productive Simpson clonality was calculated as the square root of Simpson's diversity index over productive rearrangements. TCRdb holds this immuneACCESS table with in-frame rearrangements only. Some clones are missing; in checked studies, unresolved V genes explain under half, and the rest has no known cause. That table furnishes V, J and clone size, whereas the DNA furnished D and trimming. The sample table shows 20,000 to 25,000 clones, and around 88% are seen once. The ten largest account for 8.8% of the sample.

V is cut by 2 bases and J by 3 bases, and the space between the germline ends is 15 bases. CDR1 and CDR2 are read off the germline V gene as MNHEY and SVGEGT. Inclusive of the bounding cysteine and phenylalanine, the CDR3 is 16 residues long. The retained sequence is limited to the CDR3, 48 bases, with the frame set at the first base. The receptor comes from a human donor with active COVID-19. The donor label of this sample is uncertain. The specimen sequenced was peripheral blood. The sequence joins TRBV6-2 or TRBV6-3 to TRBJ2-3; the D segment cannot be called with confidence. The bases are TGTGCCAGCAGTTACCAAACGCTAGTGGGTACAGATACGCAGTATTTT. Its protein product is CASSYQTLVGTDTQYF.